This record covers a single T cell receptor (beta chain). The antigen is not known. The sample is drawn from a study of CD8 T cells in ankylosing spondylitis. Library preparation for TCR beta used quantitative 5'-RACE with molecular barcodes. TCRdb itself ran the 5' RACE reads through MiXCR, one entry per CDR3 protein. The sample lists fewer than 250,000 distinct CDR3 sequences; approximately 16% were seen once. V shed 1 base and J shed 6 bases, with 8 bases lying between them. The CDR3 covers 13 residues. Germline V gene data show CDR1 as SGHRS and CDR2 as YFSETQ. Overall study results and limits: In reactive arthritis synovial fluid and blood, some motif variants had been reported before. Significantly higher representation of disease-linked clones was reported for matched ankylosing spondylitis synovial fluid. Characteristic of ankylosing spondylitis blood, it appeared, was a TCR beta motif comprising roughly 8 highly homologous variants. Relatively scarce in peripheral blood, disease-linked clones were CD8+.

The V gene is TRBV5-1, the J gene TRBJ2-1, with D possibly TRBD1 on 5 matching bases. The origin of this receptor is a male donor with ankylosing spondylitis. Sequenced material: blood, either unsorted or a sorted T cell fraction (not recorded which). CDR3 protein: CASSLIGANEQFF. The CDR3 DNA reads TGCGCCAGCAGCTTGATTGGGGCCAATGAGCAGTTCTTC.